The 26 T cell receptor beta chains presented below share a single source sample, sequenced in a study of T cells in localized non-small cell lung cancer. Sequencing was performed with immunoSEQ multiplex PCR; in TCRdb, only in-frame clones are kept and a portion is missing. The sample yields around 78,000 clones, about 88% seen once. The specimen was peripheral blood, collected before any cancer treatment. The receptors here all came from a woman between 35 and 70 years old with stage I squamous cell lung carcinoma.

The J gene is TRBJ1-5, the V gene TRBV7-2; D possibly corresponds to TRBD1 (6 bases). The germline V gene has CDR1 SGHTA and CDR2 FQGNSA. V lost 5 bases, J lost 8 bases, and 13 bases lay in between. This CDR3 spans 13 amino acids. The DNA for the CDR3 is TGTGCCAGCAGCGGACAGCGGATGGAGCCCCAGCATTTT. Translating it yields CASSGQRMEPQHF.

The J gene is TRBJ2-4, the V gene TRBV11-2; D is uncertain. V shed 5 bases and J shed 1 base, with 9 bases lying between them. This CDR3 has 14 amino acids. Looked up from germline, CDR1 is SGHAT and CDR2 is FQNNGV. The CDR3 spells CASSQSLAKNIQYF. The CDR3 DNA reads as TGTGCCAGCAGCCAAAGTCTTGCCAAAAACATTCAGTACTTC.

The rearrangement links TRBV27 to TRBJ1-1; D perhaps matches TRBD1 (6 bases). With 6 bases removed from V and 1 base from J, the gap between germline ends came to 12 bases. The CDR3 is made up of 14 amino acids. Germline V gene sequence: CDR1 MNHEY, CDR2 SMNVEV (reference sequence). The CDR3 DNA is TGTGCCAGCAGCACACAGGGAGGGAACACTGAAGCTTTCTTT. This encodes CASSTQGGNTEAFF.

The chain couples TRBV5-4 to TRBJ2-3; D unresolved. Germline V gene sequence: CDR1 SGHNT, CDR2 YYREEE (reference sequence). V was clipped by 4 bases and J by 0 bases, with 12 bases between them. The CDR3 loop spans 15 amino acids. Here the CDR3 reads CASSRQRKSTDTQYF. The CDR3, as DNA: TGTGCCAGCAGCCGTCAACGGAAGAGCACAGATACGCAGTATTTT.

The sample holds one count of this clone. This sequence joins TRBV18 and TRBJ1-5, with D perhaps TRBD1 (6 bases). Germline CDR1 is KGHSH and CDR2 is LQKENI. The CDR3 extends over 15 amino acids. V was pared by 3 bases and J by 5 bases, with 14 bases between. CDR3 sequence (DNA): TGTGCCAGCTCACCGCAGGGGAATCGCGATCAGCCCCAGCATTTT. Its protein product is CASSPQGNRDQPQHF.

The chain employs TRBV2 and TRBJ2-3; 10 nucleotides match TRBD1. V shed 6 bases, J shed 5 bases, and the junction held 8 bases outside the gene matches. The germline V gene encodes CDR1 SNHLY and CDR2 FYNNEI. The CDR3 extends over 15 amino acids. Written as DNA, the CDR3 is TGTGCCAGCAGAAGAAGCCGGGACAGGGGAGATACGCAGTATTTT. Amino acids: CASRRSRDRGDTQYF.

The gene calls are TRBV2 and TRBJ2-2, with 12 nucleotides matching TRBD2. Looked up from germline, CDR1 is SNHLY and CDR2 is FYNNEI. CDR3 length: 16 residues. V dropped 6 bases and J dropped 2; count of bases not matched to a gene: 4. The CDR3 is CASRPGLAGNTGELFF. Here the CDR3 DNA reads TGTGCCAGCAGACCGGGACTAGCGGGCAACACCGGGGAGCTGTTTTTT.

The chain carries TRBV18 and TRBJ1-2, with D possibly being TRBD1 (5 bases). The V end was cut by 1 base, the J end by 12 bases, with 15 bases between. CDR1 is KGHSH, CDR2 LQKENI, per germline. This CDR3 comprises 13 residues. The CDR3 is CASSPRQSEGDTF. CDR3 DNA sequence: TGTGCCAGCTCACCACGACAGTCAGAGGGAGACACCTTC.

The CDR3 here is CASSPTVYNEQFF. The CDR3 coding sequence is TGTGCCAGCAGCCCAACAGTTTACAATGAGCAGTTCTTC. The rearrangement uses TRBV11-3 and TRBJ2-1; no clear D. Germline V gene sequence: CDR1 SGHNT, CDR2 YENEEA. Trimming pared 5 bases from V and 4 bases from J, leaving 9 bases between. This CDR3 contains 13 residues.

V usage is TRBV5-4 and J usage is TRBJ2-1; D not certain. The CDR3 totals 15 residues. Trimming stripped 2 bases from V and 4 bases from J, with 13 bases between. Germline values: CDR1 SGHNT, CDR2 YYREEE (reference sequence). Written as DNA, the CDR3 is TGTGCCAGCAGCTTTATCCAGGACGGATACAATGAGCAGTTCTTC. Translation: CASSFIQDGYNEQFF.

For the CDR3, the DNA is TGTGCCAGCAGTAAACCTGAGGGGATCTCCTACGAGCAGTACTTC. This encodes CASSKPEGISYEQYF. V usage is TRBV6-1 and J usage is TRBJ2-7; D may match TRBD1 or TRBD2 (5 bases each). There are 15 residues in the CDR3. CDR1 and CDR2 from the germline V gene are MNHNS and SASEGT. Trimming shortened V by 5 bases and J by 0 bases, and 14 bases separated the two germline ends.

CDR3 DNA sequence: TGTGCCAGCAGCTTAAGTAGTAGCGGGAGAAATGAGCAGTTCTTC. Protein: CASSLSSSGRNEQFF. V gene TRBV7-3 combines with J gene TRBJ2-1; TRBD2 aligns across 9 bases. CDR1 is SGHTA, CDR2 FQGTGA, per germline. Unmatched junction bases numbered 5, after V lost 1 base and J lost 7 bases. The CDR3 spans 15 residues.

The chain couples TRBV7-2 to TRBJ1-5; 11 nucleotides align to TRBD1. V was pared by 5 bases and J by 9 bases, with 9 bases of the junction left unmatched. There are 15 residues in the CDR3. Germline CDR1 SGHTA, CDR2 FQGNSA. CDR3 sequence: CASSRAGTGGWPQHF. CDR3 sequence (DNA): TGTGCCAGCAGCCGCGCCGGGACAGGGGGGTGGCCCCAGCATTTT. The entire variable domain, with the rest obtained from reference TRBV7-2 and TRBJ1-5, is as follows: GAGVSQSPSNKVTEKGKDVELRCDPISGHTALYWYRQSLGQGLEFLIYFQGNSAPDKSGLPSDRFSAERTGGSVSTLTIQRTQQEDSAVYLCASSRAGTGGWPQHFGDGTRLSIL.

The chain links TRBV2 to TRBJ1-4; 7 nucleotides line up with TRBD1. The CDR3 has 14 residues. Germline trimming cut 7 bases from V and 4 bases from J; bases unmatched to any gene: 6. Per the germline V gene, CDR1 is SNHLY and CDR2 is FYNNEI. For the CDR3, the DNA is TGTGCCAGCACTTACAGGGGTCTTAATGAAAAACTGTTTTTT. Its translation is CASTYRGLNEKLFF. The full variable domain, in which reference TRBV2 and TRBJ1-4 provide the parts outside the CDR3, is EPEVTQTPSHQVTQMGQEVILRCVPISNHLYFYWYRQILGQKVEFLVSFYNNEISEKSEIFDDQFSVERPDGSNFTLKIRSTKLEDSAMYFCASTYRGLNEKLFFGSGTQLSVL.

This chain uses TRBV7-9 with TRBJ1-1, with 8 bases lining up with TRBD1. The CDR3 spans 13 residues. Losses at the gene ends were 5 bases for V and 5 bases for J; bases not matched to a gene: 4. CDR1 and CDR2 from the germline V gene are SEHNR and FQNEAQ (reference sequence). CDR3 sequence reads: CASSTTGGTEAFF. CDR3 coding DNA: TGTGCCAGCAGCACAACAGGGGGAACTGAAGCTTTCTTT.

The J gene is TRBJ2-2, the V gene TRBV7-9; D is unclear. This CDR3 comprises 12 residues. Germline loops: CDR1 SEHNR, CDR2 FQNEAQ (reference sequence). With 3 bases removed from V and 6 bases from J, the gap between germline ends came to 5 bases. CDR3 nucleotides: TGTGCCAGCAGCTTGACCCCCGGGGAGCTGTTTTTT. As protein: CASSLTPGELFF. The complete variable domain, with remaining parts taken from reference TRBV7-9 and TRBJ2-2, reads DTGVSQNPRHKITKRGQNVTFRCDPISEHNRLYWYRQTLGQGPEFLTYFQNEAQLEKSRLLSDRFSAERPKGSFSTLEIQRTEQGDSAMYLCASSLTPGELFFGEGSRLTVL.

The chain is built from TRBV5-6 and TRBJ2-3; either TRBD1 or TRBD2 may supply D (5 bases each). Trimming took 4 bases from V and 6 from J, leaving 21 bases between them. This CDR3 has 16 amino acids. CDR1 is SGHDT and CDR2 is YYEEEE in the germline V gene. The CDR3 protein is CASSNPRGRTGDTQYF. CDR3 in DNA: TGTGCCAGCAGCAACCCCCGGGGCCGCACGGGGGATACGCAGTATTTT.

This chain connects TRBV10-3 to TRBJ1-2; 7 bases fit TRBD1. The length of the CDR3 is 13 residues. V lost 6 bases to trimming and J lost 7 bases; unmatched junction nucleotides: 8. Germline values: CDR1 ENHRY, CDR2 SYGVKD. The CDR3 spells CAIRFDRDGGYTF. The CDR3 DNA follows: TGTGCCATCAGATTTGACAGGGACGGTGGCTACACCTTC.

The chain has TRBV4-1 and TRBJ1-1; D is undetermined. The length of the CDR3 is 15 residues. Germline V CDR1 and CDR2: MGHRA, YSYEKL. V was trimmed by 5 bases and J by 0 bases, leaving 13 bases between them. The CDR3 loop reads CASSEQISMNTEAFF. The CDR3 nucleotides are TGCGCCAGCAGCGAACAGATTTCAATGAACACTGAAGCTTTCTTT.

This chain uses TRBV18 with TRBJ2-5; possibly TRBD1 for D (6 bases). Germline lookup yields CDR1 KGHSH and CDR2 LQKENI. The CDR3 totals 19 residues. Trimming stripped 0 bases from V and 3 bases from J, with 23 bases between. The CDR3 reads CASSPPRGQTASRKETQYF. In DNA, the CDR3 is TGTGCCAGCTCACCACCGAGAGGACAGACGGCGTCCAGGAAAGAGACCCAGTACTTC. The full variable domain, completed using reference TRBV18 and TRBJ2-5, is NAGVMQNPRHLVRRRGQEARLRCSPMKGHSHVYWYRQLPEEGLKFMVYLQKENIIDESGMPKERFSAEFPKEGPSILRIQQVVRGDSAAYFCASSPPRGQTASRKETQYFGPGTRLLVL.

In this sample, this clone turned up a few times. This rearrangement joins TRBV7-2 to TRBJ2-7; a weak D match, TRBD2 (7 bases). Germline V CDR1 and CDR2: SGHTA, FQGNSA. The CDR3 contains 13 residues. V lost 0 bases and J 5 bases, leaving 8 bases between the germline ends. The CDR3 is CASSLAGGHEQYF. The DNA for the CDR3 is TGTGCCAGCAGCTTAGCGGGGGGGCACGAGCAGTACTTC.

The rearrangement joins TRBV4-2 to TRBJ2-5; D gene unclear. Germline values: CDR1 LGHNA, CDR2 YNFKEQ. This CDR3 has 13 amino acids. V dropped 2 bases and J dropped 2 bases, with 6 bases sitting between them. CDR3 sequence: CASSQNTQETQYF. The CDR3 DNA follows: TGTGCCAGCAGCCAAAACACACAAGAGACCCAGTACTTC.

Comment on this clone: The junction departs from the called germline gene at one end, perhaps through a read error. V is TRBV7-7 and J is TRBJ2-3; TRBD1 agrees at 8 bases. Germline CDR1 reads SSHAT; CDR2 reads FNYEAQ (reference sequence). The CDR3 covers 14 residues. CDR3 residues: CASSPDRGADTQYF. The CDR3, as DNA: TGTGCTAGCAGTCCCGACAGGGGCGCAGATACGCAGTATTTT.

V gene TRBV9 combines with J gene TRBJ2-3, with TRBD2 matching over 12 bases. The CDR3 spans 18 residues. The germline V gene has CDR1 SGDLS and CDR2 YYNGEE. V shed 0 bases, J shed 7 bases, and the junction held 12 bases outside the gene matches. The CDR3 DNA reads as TGTGCCAGCAGCGTAGCCACCTCTAGCGGGGGGGAAATGAATACGCAGTATTTT. Encoded protein: CASSVATSSGGEMNTQYF.

A few counts support this clone. The V call is TRBV5-1, the J call TRBJ2-7, with D uncertain. Germline CDR1 and CDR2: SGHRS and YFSETQ. V lost 0 bases and J 1 base, leaving 8 bases between the germline ends. The CDR3 totals 14 residues. The CDR3 sequence: CASSLVASSYEQYF. The DNA for the CDR3 is TGCGCCAGCAGCTTGGTAGCCAGTTCCTACGAGCAGTACTTC.

The chain has TRBV10-3 and TRBJ1-1; D possibly corresponds to TRBD1 (5 bases). V was cut by 3 bases and J by 8 bases, with 13 bases left in between. The germline CDR1 and CDR2 sequences are ENHRY and SYGVKD. CDR3 length: 13 residues. In nucleotides, the CDR3 is TGTGCCATCAGTGATGGGGCCAGCTCCGAAGCTTTCTTT. It is translated as CAISDGASSEAFF.